This T cell receptor (beta chain) came from a study of shared T cell receptors in the human thymus. J lost 3 bases, V lost 3 bases, and 4 bases had no gene match. Germline values: CDR1 SGHNT, CDR2 YYREEE (reference sequence). This CDR3 region has 15 residues. This table comes from immunoSEQ multiplex PCR, and its TCRdb copy is limited to in-frame clones, with some not included. The data hold hundreds of thousands of clones, with over 75% observed a single time. This clone was detected a few times. The same data also went into a second study, on human thymus T cells. That paper states: Having surgery to correct congenital heart defects, healthy Finnish infants acted as the donors. Resections from corrective heart surgery supplied the thymus tissue. Thymic as well as blood repertoires seemed to favor certain V and J genes unevenly.

This chain connects TRBV5-4 to TRBJ2-1; 9 positions agree with TRBD1. Material for sequencing was thymocytes. This TCR came from a boy in the first two years of life with a congenital heart defect. The DNA of the CDR3 is TGTGCCAGCAGCTCGACGGGACAGGGCTACAATGAGCAGTTCTTC. This translates into CASSSTGQGYNEQFF.